A single sample is the source of the 18 T cell receptor beta chains below, sequenced in a study of blood T cell repertoires in COVID-19. Sequencing used immunoSEQ multiplex PCR; TCRdb keeps in-frame clones, though not all of them. Of some 290,000 clones in the sample, over 80% were seen once. Sequenced input: peripheral blood. Every receptor here comes from a man aged 55-75 years who had recovered from COVID-19.

V and J are TRBV12-3 or TRBV12-4 and TRBJ1-3; D perhaps matches TRBD1 (5 bases). This CDR3 has 13 residues. The V end was cut by 11 bases, the J end by 2 bases, with 13 bases between. The CDR3 DNA follows: TGTGCCTTTGGGGGGTCCCCTGGAAACACCATATATTTT. Its translation is CAFGGSPGNTIYF.

V is TRBV18 and J is TRBJ1-1; tentatively, D is TRBD1 (5 bases). CDR1 KGHSH and CDR2 LQKENI come from the germline V gene. The CDR3 loop spans 14 amino acids. Deletions cut 3 bases from V and 5 bases from J, with 13 bases between. The CDR3 protein is CASSPQGSGTEAFF. The DNA of the CDR3 is TGTGCCAGCTCACCGCAGGGAAGTGGGACTGAAGCTTTCTTT.

The gene calls are TRBV11-3 and TRBJ1-1, with D possibly being TRBD1 (5 bases). This CDR3 has 13 amino acids. V lost 0 bases to trimming and J lost 9 bases, with 11 bases between them. Germline CDR1 and CDR2: SGHNT and YENEEA. The chain's CDR3 is CASSLDFQGKAFF. In DNA form, the CDR3 reads TGTGCCAGCAGCTTAGATTTCCAGGGAAAAGCTTTCTTT.

The V gene is TRBV5-1, the J gene TRBJ2-2; 13 positions match TRBD2. From germline, CDR1 is SGHRS and CDR2 YFSETQ. J gave up 5 bases and V 7 bases, and 11 bases lay outside the gene matches. This CDR3 is 17 amino acids long. CDR3 in amino acids: CASYIGLAGEGTGELFF. CDR3 nucleotides: TGCGCCAGCTATATAGGACTAGCGGGAGAGGGGACCGGGGAGCTGTTTTTT.

The chain uses TRBV24-1 and TRBJ2-1, with 7 bases identical to TRBD1. The CDR3 loop spans 13 amino acids. Trimming cost V 3 bases and J 12 bases; bases outside gene matches: 7. Looked up from germline, CDR1 is KGHDR and CDR2 is SFDVKD. The CDR3 region is CATSDDRVDSQFF. CDR3 sequence (DNA): TGTGCCACCAGTGATGACAGGGTTGATTCGCAGTTCTTC.

The chain is built from TRBV7-2 and TRBJ1-6; D gene uncertain. The V end lost 5 bases, the J end lost 7 bases, and 12 bases lay between the germline ends. Germline V gene sequence: CDR1 SGHTA, CDR2 FQGNSA. The CDR3 covers 14 residues. CDR3 residues: CASSQRRANSPLHF. The CDR3 bases are TGTGCCAGCAGCCAGCGGAGGGCAAATTCACCCCTCCACTTT.

This chain joins TRBV19 and TRBJ2-2; 7 bases are a match to TRBD2. V shed 2 bases, J shed 2 bases, and the junction held 5 bases outside the gene matches. Germline CDR1 is LNHDA and CDR2 is SQIVND (reference sequence). This CDR3 contains 16 residues. The CDR3 bases are TGTGCCAGTAGTATATGGGCTAGCGGAAACACCGGGGAGCTGTTTTTT. As protein: CASSIWASGNTGELFF.

The chain couples TRBV2 to TRBJ1-2; D is unresolved. Germline V gene data show CDR1 as SNHLY and CDR2 as FYNNEI. V lost 1 base to trimming and J lost 8 bases, with 14 bases between them. The CDR3 covers 14 residues. The CDR3 DNA reads TGTGCCAGCAGTGAAGAGGCGTTGGCGGGGGGCTACACCTTC. It specifies CASSEEALAGGYTF. The full variable domain, in which reference TRBV2 and TRBJ1-2 provide the parts outside the CDR3, is EPEVTQTPSHQVTQMGQEVILRCVPISNHLYFYWYRQILGQKVEFLVSFYNNEISEKSEIFDDQFSVERPDGSNFTLKIRSTKLEDSAMYFCASSEEALAGGYTFGSGTRLTVV.

Here the CDR3 reads CASSYQEGRNEKLFF. The CDR3 bases are TGTGCCAGCAGTTACCAGGAGGGTCGGAATGAAAAACTGTTTTTT. This rearrangement joins TRBV6-5 to TRBJ1-4; D not certain. Germline CDR1 and CDR2: MNHEY and SVGAGI. Trimming shortened V by 2 bases and J by 5 bases, and 12 bases separated the two germline ends. The CDR3 consists of 15 residues.

The genes are TRBV2 and TRBJ1-2; D is uncertain. The CDR3 contains 14 residues. Germline V gene data show CDR1 as SNHLY and CDR2 as FYNNEI. The germline V and J ends were trimmed by 5 bases and 8 bases, with 18 bases remaining between them. The CDR3 spells CASSRTQVLRGYTF. The CDR3 bases are TGTGCCAGCAGTCGCACTCAGGTGCTCCGGGGCTACACCTTC.

V and J are TRBV12-3 or TRBV12-4 and TRBJ2-3, with D uncertain. The V and J ends lost 6 bases and 0 bases respectively, with 7 bases between them. The CDR3 has 13 residues. The CDR3 nucleotides are TGTGCCAGCAGGATACATAGCACAGATACGCAGTATTTT. The encoded protein is CASRIHSTDTQYF.

V and J are TRBV5-1 and TRBJ2-2; the D is unclear. The CDR3 loop spans 15 amino acids. Trimming pared 4 bases from V and 8 bases from J, leaving 18 bases between. CDR1 is SGHRS and CDR2 is YFSETQ in the germline V gene. CDR3 coding DNA: TGCGCCAGCAGCCCTGGTGGAGTCCCCAGTGGGGAGCTGTTTTTT. This sequence encodes CASSPGGVPSGELFF.

This clone was detected once. The rearrangement links TRBV5-1 to TRBJ2-1; TRBD2 matches 7 bases. The trim removed 4 bases at V and 7 bases at J, leaving 11 bases unmatched. Looked up from germline, CDR1 is SGHRS and CDR2 is YFSETQ. This CDR3 is built from 15 residues. The CDR3 region is CASSMAGVSINEQFF. In DNA, the CDR3 is TGCGCCAGCAGCATGGCGGGAGTTTCGATAAATGAGCAGTTCTTC.

This chain links TRBV6-1 with TRBJ1-1; possible D gene TRBD1, 6 bases. The CDR3 covers 14 residues. In germline, CDR1 is MNHNS, CDR2 SASEGT. The V end lost 6 bases, the J end lost 7 bases, and 18 bases lay between the germline ends. The DNA of the CDR3 is TGTGCCAGCAGGGGCAGCCAGGGGTACGGTGAAGCTTTCTTT. Protein sequence: CASRGSQGYGEAFF.

The J gene is TRBJ2-3, the V gene TRBV7-9; maybe TRBD2 (6 bases). Trimming removed 6 bases from V and 6 bases from J, with 13 bases in between. The CDR3 length is 13 residues. Germline V gene data show CDR1 as SEHNR and CDR2 as FQNEAQ (reference sequence). In DNA form, the CDR3 reads TGTGCCAGCAGGAAGACTAGTGCCGATACGCAGTATTTT. Translating it yields CASRKTSADTQYF.

J is TRBJ1-3 and V is TRBV7-2; TRBD1 agrees at 8 bases. This CDR3 has 16 amino acids. CDR1 SGHTA and CDR2 FQGNSA come from the germline V gene. V gave up 1 base and J gave up 6 bases; unmatched junction bases: 8. The CDR3 is CASSLGRRQGLNTIYF. The CDR3, as DNA: TGTGCCAGCAGCTTAGGACGTCGACAGGGGTTAAACACCATATATTTT.

V usage is TRBV7-3 and J usage is TRBJ2-2; 8 bases fit TRBD1. Germline V lookup: CDR1 SGHTA, CDR2 FQGTGA. V lost 5 bases to trimming and J lost 1 base; unmatched junction nucleotides: 9. This CDR3 contains 17 residues. CDR3 residues: CASSPTRDRKNTGELFF. CDR3 in DNA: TGTGCCAGCAGCCCCACCCGGGACAGGAAGAACACCGGGGAGCTGTTTTTT. Filled out from reference TRBV7-3 and TRBJ2-2, the complete variable domain reads GAGVSQTPSNKVTEKGKYVELRCDPISGHTALYWYRQSLGQGPEFLIYFQGTGAADDSGLPNDRFFAVRPEGSVSTLKIQRTERGDSAVYLCASSPTRDRKNTGELFFGEGSRLTVL.

The chain is built from TRBV28 and TRBJ2-3; no definite D call. The CDR3 runs 18 residues. The V and J ends lost 8 bases and 4 bases respectively, with 28 bases between them. Looked up from germline, CDR1 is MDHEN and CDR2 is SYDVKM. The CDR3 protein is CASPPGFLTDPHADTQYF. The CDR3 nucleotides are TGTGCCAGCCCCCCCGGTTTCCTCACAGACCCCCACGCAGATACGCAGTATTTT. Filled out from reference TRBV28 and TRBJ2-3, the complete variable domain reads DVKVTQSSRYLVKRTGEKVFLECVQDMDHENMFWYRQDPGLGLRLIYFSYDVKMKEKGDIPEGYSVSREKKERFSLILESASTNQTSMYLCASPPGFLTDPHADTQYFGPGTRLTVL.